The sequence of this TCR beta chain was determined in a study of blood T cell repertoires in COVID-19 (TCRdb year 2020). At the level of the whole study: Samples from collaborators originated in the United States, Italy and Spain and spanned both the acute and convalescent phases of COVID-19. A freely available public database, intended as a resource for researchers studying the immune response to SARS-CoV-2, is where the repertoires were released. Samples were obtained from the ongoing ImmuneRACE study (first 160 participants) and from over 1,000 subjects provided by 6 global collaborators. The material from the prospective study consisted of cDNA or gDNA derived from T cells, B-cell-depleted T cells, or PBMCs. A de-identified subject ID, COVID-19 status, age in years and sex were almost always included in the sample metadata. Deeply sampled blood TCRbeta repertoires from subjects exposed to, actively infected with, or recovered from COVID-19 were included in the dataset. Where available, HLA class I and class II types were obtained from metadata supplied by the sample provider rather than from assay-based typing.

Trimming costs V 0 bases and J 8 bases, and their ends lie 10 bases apart. Reading from cysteine to phenylalanine, the CDR3 counts 13 amino acids. Only CDR3 DNA remains: 39 bases, in frame from the first base. CDR1 MNHEY and CDR2 SVGAGI were looked up in the germline V gene. Concerning this clone: Its antigen has not been determined. No quality values exist for individual bases; no much larger clone is one base distant.

Whole blood was collected in K2EDTA tubes by collaborating institutions according to the institutions' own protocols. For TCRbeta analysis, collaborator samples were shipped as frozen whole blood, as isolated PBMCs, or as DNA extracted from either sample type. TCRbeta CDR3 regions were amplified from genomic DNA using the immunoSEQ Assay, a bias-controlled multiplex PCR. In the original analysis: The number of nucleated cells in each sample was estimated by amplification of reference gene primers within the assay. To quantify the absolute abundance of each unique TCRbeta CDR3 rearrangement, sequence reads were collapsed and filtered. For each sample, productive Simpson clonality was calculated as the square root of Simpson's diversity index over productive rearrangements. This is the immuneACCESS table as TCRdb keeps it, with only in-frame sequences that have V and J called. A part of the clones is gone; compared with another copy, unresolved V genes explain less than half, and the rest is unexplained. That table is the source of V, J and clone size, and D and trimming were worked out from the DNA. In this sample the table shows 130,000 or so clones, roughly four fifths of which occur a single time. The ten biggest clones cover approximately 3% of the sample.

The study at large found these results: How much clinical and demographic metadata was included differed by source and by participant, and the metadata was provided uncurated.

The chain was built from TRBV6-5 and TRBJ1-2; the D segment cannot be called with confidence. The TCR was taken from a woman older than 75 with acute or convalescent COVID-19. The sample comprised peripheral blood. The CDR3 protein sequence reads: CASSYSIREGYTF. DNA sequence: TGTGCCAGCAGTTACTCGATCCGGGAAGGCTACACCTTC.